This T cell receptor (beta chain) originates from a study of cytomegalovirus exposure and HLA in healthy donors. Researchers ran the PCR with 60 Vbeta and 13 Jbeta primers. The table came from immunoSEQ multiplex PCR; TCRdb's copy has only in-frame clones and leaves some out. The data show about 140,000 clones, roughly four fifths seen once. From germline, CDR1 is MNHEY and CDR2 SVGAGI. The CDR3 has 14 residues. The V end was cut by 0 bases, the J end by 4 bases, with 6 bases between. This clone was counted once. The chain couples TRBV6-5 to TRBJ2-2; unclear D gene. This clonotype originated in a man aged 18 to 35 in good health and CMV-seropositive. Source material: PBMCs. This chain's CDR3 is CASSYSESTGELFF. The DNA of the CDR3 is TGTGCCAGCAGTTACTCTGAGAGCACCGGGGAGCTGTTTTTT.